This TCR beta chain derives from a study of cytomegalovirus exposure and HLA in healthy donors. CDR1 and CDR2 from the germline V gene are SGHRS and YFSETQ. The CDR3 is made up of 15 amino acids. The V gene lost 3 bases and the J gene lost 5 bases, with 18 bases spanning the gap. A multiplex PCR was run with 60 Vbeta primers and 13 Jbeta primers. Here immunoSEQ multiplex PCR was the method, and the copy in TCRdb shows in-frame clones only, minus some. The table lists some 110,000 clones. Comment on this clone: Its antigen is undetermined.

Study results and caveats: In an earlier analysis, in some 540 donors, most V segments appeared productive either ~87% or ~30% of the time. Later analysis suggested links between common viral pathogens and several top significant clusters. A later analysis found that most CMV-associated TCR beta chains appeared HLA-restricted.

The gene calls are TRBV5-1 and TRBJ2-7, with a tentative D call TRBD2 (6 bases). Sequenced input: PBMCs. The receptor was derived from a man aged 18 to 30 in good health and CMV-seronegative. This CDR3 reads CASSSTDPSAHEQYF. The CDR3 nucleotides read TGCGCCAGCAGCTCCACCGACCCTAGCGCCCACGAGCAGTACTTC. The entire variable domain, with the rest obtained from reference TRBV5-1 and TRBJ2-7, is as follows: KAGVTQTPRYLIKTRGQQVTLSCSPISGHRSVSWYQQTPGQGLQFLFEYFSETQRNKGNFPGRFSGRQFSNSRSEMNVSTLELGDSALYLCASSSTDPSAHEQYFGPGTRLTVT.